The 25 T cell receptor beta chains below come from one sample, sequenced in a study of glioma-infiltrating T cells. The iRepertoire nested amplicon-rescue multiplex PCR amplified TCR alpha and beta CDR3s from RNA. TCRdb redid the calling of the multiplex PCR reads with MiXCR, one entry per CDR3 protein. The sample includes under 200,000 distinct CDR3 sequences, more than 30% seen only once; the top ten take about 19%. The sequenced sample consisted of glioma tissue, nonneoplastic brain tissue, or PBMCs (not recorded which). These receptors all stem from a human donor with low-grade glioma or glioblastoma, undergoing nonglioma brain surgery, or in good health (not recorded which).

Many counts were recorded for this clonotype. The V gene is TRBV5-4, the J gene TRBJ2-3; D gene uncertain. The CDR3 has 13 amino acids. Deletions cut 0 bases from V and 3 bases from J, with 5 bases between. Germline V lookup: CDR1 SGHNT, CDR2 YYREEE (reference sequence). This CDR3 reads CASSLDLTDTQYF. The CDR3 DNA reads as TGTGCCAGCAGCTTGGATCTTACAGATACGCAGTATTTT.

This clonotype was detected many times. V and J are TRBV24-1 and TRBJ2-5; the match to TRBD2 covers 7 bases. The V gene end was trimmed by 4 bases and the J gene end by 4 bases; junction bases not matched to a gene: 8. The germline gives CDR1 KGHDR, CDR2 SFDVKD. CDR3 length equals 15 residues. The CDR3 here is CATSEPGGTGETQYF. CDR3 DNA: TGTGCCACCAGTGAGCCCGGGGGGACCGGAGAGACCCAGTACTTC.

CDR3 sequence: CASSPNGTNGYEQYF. DNA for the CDR3: TGTGCCAGCAGCCCTAACGGGACTAATGGCTACGAGCAGTACTTC. This chain joins TRBV7-2 and TRBJ2-7; 7 nucleotides align to TRBD2. Germline values: CDR1 SGHTA, CDR2 FQGNSA. The trim removed 5 bases at V and 3 bases at J, leaving 10 bases unmatched. The CDR3 extends over 15 amino acids.

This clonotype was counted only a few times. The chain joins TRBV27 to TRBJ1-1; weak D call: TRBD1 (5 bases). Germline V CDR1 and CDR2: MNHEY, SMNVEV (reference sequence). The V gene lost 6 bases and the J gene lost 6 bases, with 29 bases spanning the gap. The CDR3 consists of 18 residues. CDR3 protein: CASRGTPGGEGIVAEAFF. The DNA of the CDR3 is TGTGCCAGCAGGGGAACTCCAGGAGGGGAAGGCATCGTCGCTGAAGCTTTCTTT.

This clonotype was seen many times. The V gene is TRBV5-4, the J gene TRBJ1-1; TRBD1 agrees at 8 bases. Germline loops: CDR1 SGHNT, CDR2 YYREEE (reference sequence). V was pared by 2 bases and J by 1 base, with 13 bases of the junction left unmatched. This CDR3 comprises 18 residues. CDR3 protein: CASSLRSPGGSWNTEAFF. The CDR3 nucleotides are TGTGCCAGCAGCTTAAGGTCTCCAGGGGGCTCATGGAACACTGAAGCTTTCTTT.

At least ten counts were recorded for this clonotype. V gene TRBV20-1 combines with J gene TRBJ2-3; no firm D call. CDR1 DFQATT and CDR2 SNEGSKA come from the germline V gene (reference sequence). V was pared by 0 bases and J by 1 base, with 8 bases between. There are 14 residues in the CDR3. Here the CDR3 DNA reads TGCAGTGCTAGAGATGAGTCGGGCACAGATACGCAGTATTTT. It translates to CSARDESGTDTQYF.

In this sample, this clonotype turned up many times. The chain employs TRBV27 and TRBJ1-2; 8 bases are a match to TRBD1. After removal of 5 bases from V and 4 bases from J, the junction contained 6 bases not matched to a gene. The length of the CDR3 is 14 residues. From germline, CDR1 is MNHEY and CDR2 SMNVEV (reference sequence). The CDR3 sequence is CASSTGTGSYGYTF. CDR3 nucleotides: TGTGCCAGCAGTACAGGGACAGGAAGCTATGGCTACACCTTC.

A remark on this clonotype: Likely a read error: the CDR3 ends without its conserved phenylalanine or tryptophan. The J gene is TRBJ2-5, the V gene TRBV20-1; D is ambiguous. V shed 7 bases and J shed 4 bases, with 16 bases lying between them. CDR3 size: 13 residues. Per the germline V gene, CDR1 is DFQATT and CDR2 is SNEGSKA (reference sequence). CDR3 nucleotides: TGCAGTGTCGAGCAGGAGATAGGAGAGACCCAGTACCTC. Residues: CSVEQEIGETQYL.

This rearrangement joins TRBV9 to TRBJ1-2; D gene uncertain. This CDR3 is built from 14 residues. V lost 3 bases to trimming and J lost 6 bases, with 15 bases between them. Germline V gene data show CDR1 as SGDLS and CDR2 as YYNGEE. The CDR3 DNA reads TGTGCCAGCAGCGGCGCAGAGGTACTGGATGGCTACACCTTC. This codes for CASSGAEVLDGYTF.

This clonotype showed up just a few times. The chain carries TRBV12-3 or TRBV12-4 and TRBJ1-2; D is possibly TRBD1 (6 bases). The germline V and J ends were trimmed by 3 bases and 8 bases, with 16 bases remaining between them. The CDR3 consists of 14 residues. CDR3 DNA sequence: TGTGCCAGCAGTTTTCAGGAGGCAGGGGCCGGCTACACCTTC. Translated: CASSFQEAGAGYTF.

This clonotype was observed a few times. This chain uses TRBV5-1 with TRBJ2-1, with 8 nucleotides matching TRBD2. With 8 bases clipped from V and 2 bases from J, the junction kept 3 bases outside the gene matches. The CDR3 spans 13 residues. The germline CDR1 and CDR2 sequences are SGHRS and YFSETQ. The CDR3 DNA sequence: TGCGCCAGTAGCGGGACTACCTACAATGAGCAGTTCTTC. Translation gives CASSGTTYNEQFF. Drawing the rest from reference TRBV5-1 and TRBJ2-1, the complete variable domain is KAGVTQTPRYLIKTRGQQVTLSCSPISGHRSVSWYQQTPGQGLQFLFEYFSETQRNKGNFPGRFSGRQFSNSRSEMNVSTLELGDSALYLCASSGTTYNEQFFGPGTRLTVL.

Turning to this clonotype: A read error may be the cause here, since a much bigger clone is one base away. The DNA of the CDR3 is TGTGCCAGCAGCGTAGAAGGATACGAGCAGTACTTC. It specifies CASSVEGYEQYF. This rearrangement joins TRBV9 to TRBJ2-7; D is undetermined. This CDR3 contains 12 residues. V was shortened by 0 bases and J by 4 bases, with 5 bases between the two germline ends. Per the germline V gene, CDR1 is SGDLS and CDR2 is YYNGEE.

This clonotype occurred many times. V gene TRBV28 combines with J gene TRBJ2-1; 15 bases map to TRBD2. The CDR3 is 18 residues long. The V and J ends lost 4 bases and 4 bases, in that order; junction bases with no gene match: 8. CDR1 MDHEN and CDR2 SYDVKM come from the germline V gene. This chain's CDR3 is CASSSRTSGRARYNEQFF. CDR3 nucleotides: TGTGCCAGCAGTTCCCGGACTAGCGGGAGGGCCCGTTACAATGAGCAGTTCTTC. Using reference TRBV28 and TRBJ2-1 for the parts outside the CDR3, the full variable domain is DVKVTQSSRYLVKRTGEKVFLECVQDMDHENMFWYRQDPGLGLRLIYFSYDVKMKEKGDIPEGYSVSREKKERFSLILESASTNQTSMYLCASSSRTSGRARYNEQFFGPGTRLTVL.

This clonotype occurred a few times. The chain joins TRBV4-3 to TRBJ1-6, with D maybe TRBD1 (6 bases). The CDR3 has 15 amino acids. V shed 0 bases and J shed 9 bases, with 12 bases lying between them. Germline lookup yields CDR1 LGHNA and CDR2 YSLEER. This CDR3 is CASSQEGGPVSPLHF. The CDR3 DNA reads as TGCGCCAGCAGCCAAGAGGGGGGGCCGGTTTCACCCCTCCACTTT.

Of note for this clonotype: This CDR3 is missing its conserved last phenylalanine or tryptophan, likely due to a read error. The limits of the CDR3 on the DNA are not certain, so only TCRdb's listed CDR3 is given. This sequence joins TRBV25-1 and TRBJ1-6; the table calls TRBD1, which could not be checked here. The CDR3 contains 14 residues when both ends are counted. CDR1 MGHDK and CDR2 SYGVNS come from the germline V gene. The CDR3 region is CASSRAGDNSPRHL.

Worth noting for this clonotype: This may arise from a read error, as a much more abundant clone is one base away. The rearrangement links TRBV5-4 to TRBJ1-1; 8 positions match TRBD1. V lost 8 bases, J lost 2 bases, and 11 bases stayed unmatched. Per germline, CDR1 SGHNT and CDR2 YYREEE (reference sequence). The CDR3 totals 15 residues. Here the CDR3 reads CASRSDRVINTEAFF. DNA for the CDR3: TGTGCCAGTAGATCGGACAGGGTCATAAACACTGAAGCTTTCTTT.

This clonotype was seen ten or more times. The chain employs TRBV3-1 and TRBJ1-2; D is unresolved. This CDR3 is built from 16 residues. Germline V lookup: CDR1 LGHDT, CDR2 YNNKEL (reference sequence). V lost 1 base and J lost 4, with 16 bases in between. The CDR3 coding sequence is TGTGCCAGCAGCCAAGCCCACGAGGCAGTCGTCTATGGCTACACCTTC. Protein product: CASSQAHEAVVYGYTF.

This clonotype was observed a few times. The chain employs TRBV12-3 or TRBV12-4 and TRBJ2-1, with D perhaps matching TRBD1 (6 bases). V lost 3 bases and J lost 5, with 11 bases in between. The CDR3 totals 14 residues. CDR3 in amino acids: CASSFSGADNEQFF. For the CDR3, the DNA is TGTGCCAGCAGTTTTTCAGGGGCCGACAATGAGCAGTTCTTC.

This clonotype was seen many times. The CDR3 DNA is TGTGCCAGTAGTACCTTATCTGGACAGGGAAAGCAGCCCCAGCATTTT. The encoded protein is CASSTLSGQGKQPQHF. The V gene is TRBV19, the J gene TRBJ1-5; TRBD1 matches 8 bases. The germline V gene has CDR1 LNHDA and CDR2 SQIVND (reference sequence). The CDR3 has 16 amino acids. After removal of 4 bases from V and 7 bases from J, the junction contained 12 bases not matched to a gene.

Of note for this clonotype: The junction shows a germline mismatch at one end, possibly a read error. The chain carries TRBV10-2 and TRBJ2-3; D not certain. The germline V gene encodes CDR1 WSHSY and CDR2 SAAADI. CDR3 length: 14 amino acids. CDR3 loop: CASSSGPLTDKQYF. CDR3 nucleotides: TGCGCCAGCAGTTCCGGGCCCCTGACGGATAAGCAGTATTTT.

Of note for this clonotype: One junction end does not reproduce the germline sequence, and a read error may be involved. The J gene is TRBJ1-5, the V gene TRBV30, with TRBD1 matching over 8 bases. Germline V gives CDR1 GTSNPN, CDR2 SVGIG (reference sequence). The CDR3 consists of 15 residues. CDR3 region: CAWSKPGQGYQPQRF. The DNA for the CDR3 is TGTGCCTGGAGTAAACCCGGACAGGGCTATCAGCCCCAGCGTTTT.

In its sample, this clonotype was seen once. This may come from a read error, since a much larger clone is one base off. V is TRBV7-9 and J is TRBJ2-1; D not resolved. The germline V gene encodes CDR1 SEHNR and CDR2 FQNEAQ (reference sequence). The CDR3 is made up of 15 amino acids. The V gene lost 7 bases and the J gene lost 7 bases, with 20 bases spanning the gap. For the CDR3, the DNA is TGTGCCAGCAACCGAGGCCAGGTACTAATGAATGAGCAGTTCTTC. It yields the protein CASNRGQVLMNEQFF.

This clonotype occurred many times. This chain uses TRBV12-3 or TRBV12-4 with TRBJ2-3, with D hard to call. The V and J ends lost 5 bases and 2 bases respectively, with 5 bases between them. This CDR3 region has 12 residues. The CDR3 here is CASSPITDTQYF. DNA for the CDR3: TGTGCCAGCAGTCCCATCACAGATACGCAGTATTTT.

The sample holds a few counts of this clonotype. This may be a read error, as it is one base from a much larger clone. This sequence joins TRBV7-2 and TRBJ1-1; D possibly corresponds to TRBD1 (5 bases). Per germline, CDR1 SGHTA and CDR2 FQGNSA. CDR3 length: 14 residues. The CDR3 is CVSSFRMGDTEAFF. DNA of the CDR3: TGTGTCAGCAGCTTTAGGATGGGGGACACTGAAGCTTTCTTT.

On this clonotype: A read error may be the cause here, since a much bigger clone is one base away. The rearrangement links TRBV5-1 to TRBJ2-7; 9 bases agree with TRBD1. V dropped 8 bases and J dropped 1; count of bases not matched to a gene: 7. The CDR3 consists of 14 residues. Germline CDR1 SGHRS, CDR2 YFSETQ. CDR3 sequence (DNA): TGCGCCAGAAGACCGGGACAGGGTTCCTACGAGCAGTACTTC. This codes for CARRPGQGSYEQYF.